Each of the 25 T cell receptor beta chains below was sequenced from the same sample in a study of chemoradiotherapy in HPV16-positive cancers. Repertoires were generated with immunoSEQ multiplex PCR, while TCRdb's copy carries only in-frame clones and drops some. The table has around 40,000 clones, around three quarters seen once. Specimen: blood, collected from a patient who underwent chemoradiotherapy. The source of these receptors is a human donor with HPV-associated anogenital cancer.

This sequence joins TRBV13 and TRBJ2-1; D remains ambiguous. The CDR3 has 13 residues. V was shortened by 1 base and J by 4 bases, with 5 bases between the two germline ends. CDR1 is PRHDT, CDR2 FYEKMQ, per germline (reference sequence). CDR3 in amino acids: CASSLAGYNEQFF. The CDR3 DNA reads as TGTGCCAGCAGCTTAGCAGGATACAATGAGCAGTTCTTC.

In DNA, the CDR3 is TGCGCCAGCAGCTTGGCCGGGAAAGGGGGGACTGAAGCTTTCTTT. Translating gives CASSLAGKGGTEAFF. The chain uses TRBV5-1 and TRBJ1-1; tentatively, D is TRBD1 (6 bases). Germline CDR1 SGHRS, CDR2 YFSETQ. V dropped 0 bases and J dropped 5 bases, with 14 bases sitting between them. The CDR3 spans 15 residues.

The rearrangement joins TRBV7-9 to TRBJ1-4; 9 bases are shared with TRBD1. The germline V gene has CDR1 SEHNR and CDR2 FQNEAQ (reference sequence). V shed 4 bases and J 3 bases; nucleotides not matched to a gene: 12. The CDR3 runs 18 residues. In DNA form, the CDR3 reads TGTGCCAGCAGCTCTCGGACAGGGGTTGGCTTAGCTAATGAAAAACTGTTTTTT. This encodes CASSSRTGVGLANEKLFF.

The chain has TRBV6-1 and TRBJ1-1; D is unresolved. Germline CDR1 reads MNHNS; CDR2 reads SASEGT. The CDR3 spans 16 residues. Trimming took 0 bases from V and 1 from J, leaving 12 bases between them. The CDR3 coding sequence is TGTGCCAGCAGTGAAGCGGAGCAGTTTGGGAACACTGAAGCTTTCTTT. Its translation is CASSEAEQFGNTEAFF.

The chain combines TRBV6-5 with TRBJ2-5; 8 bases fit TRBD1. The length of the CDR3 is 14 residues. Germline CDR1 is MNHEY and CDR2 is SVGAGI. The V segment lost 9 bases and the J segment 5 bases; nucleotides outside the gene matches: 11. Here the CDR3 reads CASRVQGGWETQYF. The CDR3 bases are TGTGCCAGTCGGGTACAGGGGGGTTGGGAGACCCAGTACTTC.

CDR3 sequence reads: CASSLRWDDTGELFF. The CDR3 nucleotides read TGTGCCAGCAGCTTACGGTGGGACGACACCGGGGAGCTGTTTTTT. This chain joins TRBV7-8 and TRBJ2-2; possibly TRBD1 or TRBD2 for D (5 bases each). The V gene's germline CDR1 is SGHVS and CDR2 FQNEAQ. This CDR3 region has 15 residues. V lost 2 bases and J 3 bases, leaving 10 bases between the germline ends.

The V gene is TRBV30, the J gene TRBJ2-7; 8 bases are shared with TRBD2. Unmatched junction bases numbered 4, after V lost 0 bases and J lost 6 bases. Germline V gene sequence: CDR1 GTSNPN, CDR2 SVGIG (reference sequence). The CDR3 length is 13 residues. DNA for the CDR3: TGTGCCTGGAGTGTACGGGGGGGAATCGAGCAGTACTTC. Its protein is CAWSVRGGIEQYF.

The DNA for the CDR3 is TGTGCCAGCAGCCCCCGGGGAGGGGGGACTAGCACAGATACGCAGTATTTT. This encodes CASSPRGGGTSTDTQYF. V and J are TRBV5-4 and TRBJ2-3; tentatively, D is TRBD2 (7 bases). V lost 4 bases, J lost 0 bases, and 18 bases lay in between. Germline loops: CDR1 SGHNT, CDR2 YYREEE (reference sequence). The CDR3 consists of 17 residues.

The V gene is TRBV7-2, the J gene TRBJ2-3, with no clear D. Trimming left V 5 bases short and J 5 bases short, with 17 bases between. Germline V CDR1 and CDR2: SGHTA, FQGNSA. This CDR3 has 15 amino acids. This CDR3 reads CASSPTPHGGDTQYF. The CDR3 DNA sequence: TGTGCCAGCAGCCCAACCCCCCACGGTGGAGATACGCAGTATTTT.

DNA for the CDR3: TGTGCCAGCTGCGCCCGGGACGGCGACACTGAAGCTTTCTTT. Translation gives CASCARDGDTEAFF. The chain carries TRBV18 and TRBJ1-1, with D possibly TRBD1 on 5 matching bases. The CDR3 covers 14 residues. V shed 7 bases and J shed 3 bases, with 15 bases lying between them. Germline-derived CDR1 and CDR2 are KGHSH and LQKENI.

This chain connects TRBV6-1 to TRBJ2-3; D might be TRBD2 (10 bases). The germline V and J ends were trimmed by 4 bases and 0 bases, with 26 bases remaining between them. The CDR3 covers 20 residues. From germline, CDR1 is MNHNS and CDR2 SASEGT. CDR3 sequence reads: CASSARDRVVAGGSTDTQYF. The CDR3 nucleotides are TGTGCCAGCAGTGCCCGGGACAGGGTGGTAGCGGGGGGCAGCACAGATACGCAGTATTTT.

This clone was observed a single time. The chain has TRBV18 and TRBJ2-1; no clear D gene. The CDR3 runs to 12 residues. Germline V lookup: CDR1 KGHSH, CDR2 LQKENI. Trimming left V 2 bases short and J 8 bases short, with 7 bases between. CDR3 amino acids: CASSPAGHEQFF. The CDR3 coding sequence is TGTGCCAGCTCACCAGCCGGGCATGAGCAGTTCTTC.

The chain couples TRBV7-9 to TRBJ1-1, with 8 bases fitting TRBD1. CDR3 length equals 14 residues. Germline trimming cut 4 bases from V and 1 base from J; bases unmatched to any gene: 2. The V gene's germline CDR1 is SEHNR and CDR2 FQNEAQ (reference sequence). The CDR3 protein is CASSSGQGNTEAFF. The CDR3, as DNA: TGTGCCAGCAGCTCTGGACAGGGGAACACTGAAGCTTTCTTT.

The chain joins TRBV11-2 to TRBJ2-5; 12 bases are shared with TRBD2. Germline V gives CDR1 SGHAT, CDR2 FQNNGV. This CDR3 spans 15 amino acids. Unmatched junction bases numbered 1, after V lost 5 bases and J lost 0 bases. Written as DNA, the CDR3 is TGTGCCAGCAGCCGGACTAGCGGGGACCAAGAGACCCAGTACTTC. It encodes CASSRTSGDQETQYF.

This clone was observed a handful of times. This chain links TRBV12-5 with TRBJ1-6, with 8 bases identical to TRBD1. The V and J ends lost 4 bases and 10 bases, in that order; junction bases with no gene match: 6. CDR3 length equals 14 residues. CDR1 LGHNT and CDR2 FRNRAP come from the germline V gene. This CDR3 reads CASGSGGAGSPLHF. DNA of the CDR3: TGTGCTAGTGGTTCAGGGGGCGCGGGATCACCCCTCCACTTT. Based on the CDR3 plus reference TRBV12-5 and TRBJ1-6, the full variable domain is DARVTQTPRHKVTEMGQEVTMRCQPILGHNTVFWYRQTMMQGLELLAYFRNRAPLDDSGMPKDRFSAEMPDATLATLKIQPSEPRDSAVYFCASGSGGAGSPLHFGNGTRLTVT.

The CDR3: CASSQDIRGFSGNTIYF. DNA for the CDR3: TGCGCCAGCAGCCAGGATATTCGGGGCTTCTCTGGAAACACCATATATTTT. V gene TRBV5-1 combines with J gene TRBJ1-3; tentative D call: TRBD1 (5 bases). The germline V gene encodes CDR1 SGHRS and CDR2 YFSETQ. V was trimmed by 4 bases and J by 0 bases, leaving 17 bases between them. The CDR3 spans 17 residues.

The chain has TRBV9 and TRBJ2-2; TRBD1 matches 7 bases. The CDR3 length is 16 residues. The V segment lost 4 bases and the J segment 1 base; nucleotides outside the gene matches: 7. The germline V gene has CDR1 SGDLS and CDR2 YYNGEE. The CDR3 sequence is CASSTRQGMNTGELFF. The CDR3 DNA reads TGTGCCAGCAGCACGCGACAGGGTATGAACACCGGGGAGCTGTTTTTT.

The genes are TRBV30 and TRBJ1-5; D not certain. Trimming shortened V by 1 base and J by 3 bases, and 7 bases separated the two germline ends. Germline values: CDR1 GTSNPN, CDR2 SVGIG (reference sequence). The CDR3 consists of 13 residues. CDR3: CAWSGGDNQPQHF. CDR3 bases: TGTGCCTGGAGTGGTGGGGACAATCAGCCCCAGCATTTT.

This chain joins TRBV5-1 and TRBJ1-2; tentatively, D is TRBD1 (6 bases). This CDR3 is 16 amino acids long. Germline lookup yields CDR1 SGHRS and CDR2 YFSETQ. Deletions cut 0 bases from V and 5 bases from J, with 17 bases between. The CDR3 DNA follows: TGCGCCAGCAGCTTGGCCCTTATGACAGGACCATATGGCTACACCTTC. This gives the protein CASSLALMTGPYGYTF.

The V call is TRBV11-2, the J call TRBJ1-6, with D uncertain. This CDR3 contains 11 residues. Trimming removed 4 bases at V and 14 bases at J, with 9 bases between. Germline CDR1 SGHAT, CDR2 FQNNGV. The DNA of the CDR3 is TGTGCCAGCAGCTCAACCGGGACCCTCCACTTT. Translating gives CASSSTGTLHF. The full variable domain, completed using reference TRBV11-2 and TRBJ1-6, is EAGVAQSPRYKIIEKRQSVAFWCNPISGHATLYWYQQILGQGPKLLIQFQNNGVVDDSQLPKDRFSAERLKGVDSTLKIQPAKLEDSAVYLCASSSTGTLHFGNGTRLTVT.

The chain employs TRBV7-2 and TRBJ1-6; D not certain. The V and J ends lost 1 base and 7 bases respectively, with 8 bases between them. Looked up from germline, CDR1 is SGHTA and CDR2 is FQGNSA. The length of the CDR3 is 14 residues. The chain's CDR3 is CASSLDNGNSPLHF. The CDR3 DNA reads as TGTGCCAGCAGCTTAGACAACGGGAATTCACCCCTCCACTTT.

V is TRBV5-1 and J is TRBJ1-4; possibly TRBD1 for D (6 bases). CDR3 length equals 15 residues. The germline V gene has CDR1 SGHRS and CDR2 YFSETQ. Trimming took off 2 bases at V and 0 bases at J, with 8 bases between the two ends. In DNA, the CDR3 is TGCGCCAGCAGCTTAAGGGGGACAACTAATGAAAAACTGTTTTTT. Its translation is CASSLRGTTNEKLFF.

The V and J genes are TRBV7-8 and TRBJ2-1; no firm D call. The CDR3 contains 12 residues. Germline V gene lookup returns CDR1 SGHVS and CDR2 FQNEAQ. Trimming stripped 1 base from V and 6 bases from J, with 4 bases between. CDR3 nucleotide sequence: TGTGCCAGCAGCTTAGGCCTCAATGAGCAGTTCTTC. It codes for CASSLGLNEQFF.

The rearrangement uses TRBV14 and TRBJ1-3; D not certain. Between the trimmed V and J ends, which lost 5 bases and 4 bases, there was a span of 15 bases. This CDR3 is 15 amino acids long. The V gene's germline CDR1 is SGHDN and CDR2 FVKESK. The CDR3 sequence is CASSSRLGSGNTIYF. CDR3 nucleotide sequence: TGTGCCAGCAGCTCCCGCCTCGGGTCGGGAAACACCATATATTTT.

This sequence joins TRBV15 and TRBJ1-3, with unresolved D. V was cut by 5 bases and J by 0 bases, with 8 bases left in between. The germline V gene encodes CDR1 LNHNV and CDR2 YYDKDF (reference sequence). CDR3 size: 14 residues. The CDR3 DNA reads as TGTGCCACCAGCCGTCCTTCCTCTGGAAACACCATATATTTT. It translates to CATSRPSSGNTIYF. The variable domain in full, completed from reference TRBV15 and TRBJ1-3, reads DAMVIQNPRYQVTQFGKPVTLSCSQTLNHNVMYWYQQKSSQAPKLLFHYYDKDFNNEADTPDNFQSRRPNTSFCFLDIRSPGLGDTAMYLCATSRPSSGNTIYFGEGSWLTVV.